This note documents a single T cell receptor (beta chain) sequence. This specimen comes from a study of radiotherapy plus CTLA-4 blockade in lung cancer. Germline V CDR1 and CDR2: MRHNA, SNTAGT. V lost 11 bases and J lost 4; bases outside the gene matches: 11. The CDR3 extends over 14 amino acids. The assay was immunoSEQ multiplex PCR, and TCRdb's table has in-frame clones only and misses some. The profile shows about 97,000 clones, around 79% of them singletons. Sequenced material: peripheral blood, taken from a patient treated with radiotherapy plus ipilimumab. J is TRBJ2-4 and V is TRBV6-4; TRBD1 aligns across 7 bases. The receptor comes from a human donor with non-small cell lung cancer who had a partial response to radiotherapy plus ipilimumab. Some clones in this sample may be carry-over from other donors' samples. This chain's CDR3 is CAGPGQKNKNIQYF. The CDR3 bases are TGTGCCGGGCCGGGACAGAAAAATAAAAACATTCAGTACTTC.